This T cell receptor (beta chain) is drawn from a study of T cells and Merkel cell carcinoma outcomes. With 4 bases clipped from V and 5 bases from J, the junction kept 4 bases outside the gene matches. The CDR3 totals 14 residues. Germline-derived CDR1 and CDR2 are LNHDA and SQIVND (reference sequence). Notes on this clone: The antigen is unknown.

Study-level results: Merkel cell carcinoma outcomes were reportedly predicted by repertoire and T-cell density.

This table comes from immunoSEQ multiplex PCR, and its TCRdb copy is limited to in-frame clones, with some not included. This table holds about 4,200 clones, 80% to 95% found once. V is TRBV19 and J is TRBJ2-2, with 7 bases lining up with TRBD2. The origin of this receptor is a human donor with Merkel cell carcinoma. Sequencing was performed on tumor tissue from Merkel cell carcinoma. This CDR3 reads CASSNGRMTGELFF. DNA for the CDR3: TGTGCCAGTAGTAACGGGAGGATGACCGGGGAGCTGTTTTTT.